The present entry profiles one TCR beta chain with its context. Per the authors' pipeline: Estimation of nucleated cell counts was performed using reference gene primer amplification. Sequenced by immunoSEQ multiplex PCR; TCRdb stores in-frame clones only, minus some. From that table come the V and J calls and clone size; the DNA was used to work out D and trimming. Of about 240,000 clones listed, approximately 90% are singletons. These data belong to a study of blood T cell repertoires in COVID-19. Turning to the study itself: T cells, B-cell-depleted T cells, or PBMCs provided the cDNA or gDNA that served as material.

The CDR3 is 12 residues long. Trimming took 2 bases from V and 11 from J, leaving 12 bases between them. Germline CDR1 is SGHNT and CDR2 is YENEEA. The TCR comes from a woman aged 40 to 50 who had recovered from COVID-19. The material sequenced was peripheral blood. This chain joins TRBV11-3 and TRBJ1-2, with no clear D. The CDR3 here is CASSLMSGGYTF. As DNA, the CDR3 is TGTGCCAGCAGCTTAATGTCAGGTGGTTACACCTTC.